A single TCR beta chain is shown here with its context. Those who donated were healthy HIV-negative adults, with no recent acute infections or vaccinations reported. These data are taken from a study of shared clonotypes between healthy human individuals. Each cell subset's genomic DNA was divided evenly among several immunoSEQ plates. The data were produced by immunoSEQ multiplex PCR, yet TCRdb's version contains in-frame clones alone and is incomplete. The top ten hold roughly 0.36% of the sample, which has 2 million to 3 million clones, 80% to 95% seen once. Specimen: naive CD4+ T cells from PBMCs. Noted subset: CD45RA+ positively selected. The TCR comes from a man younger than 35 in good health. Some clones in this sample may be carry-over from other donors' samples.

Here the CDR3 DNA reads TGCGCCAGCAGCTCGGGGGGGACAGCTAACTATGGCTACACCTTC. This gives the protein CASSSGGTANYGYTF. The rearrangement links TRBV5-1 to TRBJ1-2; 7 bases match TRBD1. J lost 0 bases, V lost 3 bases, and 5 bases had no gene match. Germline assignment: CDR1 SGHRS and CDR2 YFSETQ. This CDR3 spans 15 amino acids. The complete variable domain, with remaining parts taken from reference TRBV5-1 and TRBJ1-2, reads KAGVTQTPRYLIKTRGQQVTLSCSPISGHRSVSWYQQTPGQGLQFLFEYFSETQRNKGNFPGRFSGRQFSNSRSEMNVSTLELGDSALYLCASSSGGTANYGYTFGSGTRLTVV.